Listed below are T cell receptor beta chains from one sample, sequenced in a study of cytomegalovirus exposure and HLA in healthy donors. The protocol was immunoSEQ multiplex PCR, while the TCRdb copy is restricted to in-frame clones and leaves out a portion. Its table lists around 70,000 clones. The sample taken for sequencing was PBMCs. The receptors shown here come from a man in his forties or fifties in good health and CMV-seronegative. Each CDR3 is given with its conserved first and last residue. Each record gives: V gene, J gene, D gene, CDR3 DNA, CDR3 protein. D genes are given only for firm matches.

TRBV6-5	TRBJ2-6	NA	TGTGCCAGCAGTTCCACAGGGTCCGGGGCCAACGTCCTGACTTTC	CASSSTGSGANVLTF
TRBV7-9	TRBJ2-1	TRBD2	TGTGCCAGCAGCTTAATCCTAGCGGGGGGTGATGAGCAGTTCTTC	CASSLILAGGDEQFF
TRBV19	TRBJ1-2	TRBD1	TGTGCCAGTAGGTCGACAGGGTCTAACTATGGCTACACCTTC	CASRSTGSNYGYTF
TRBV6-5	TRBJ2-7	TRBD2	TGTGCCAGCAGTTCCTTAGCGGGACCGAGCTCCTACGAGCAGTACTTC	CASSSLAGPSSYEQYF
TRBV5-1	TRBJ2-3	NA	TGCGCCAGCAGCTTGAAAACCGGGAACAGCTACTTTTCTAGCACAGATACGCAGTATTTT	CASSLKTGNSYFSSTDTQYF
TRBV13	TRBJ2-3	TRBD2	TGTGCCAGCAGCAGACGTGGGGGAGGGAACACAGATACGCAGTATTTT	CASSRRGGGNTDTQYF
TRBV7-9	TRBJ2-7	NA	TGTGCCAGCAGCTTACTAGGACAGACGGAGAGCGAGCAGTACTTC	CASSLLGQTESEQYF
TRBV5-4	TRBJ2-1	TRBD2	TGTGCCTGCGGACGGGGGGAAACATATGAGCAGTTCTTC	CACGRGETYEQFF
TRBV19	TRBJ2-7	NA	TGTGCCAGTAGTTTCACAGGCTACGAGCAGTACTTC	CASSFTGYEQYF
TRBV19	TRBJ2-2	NA	TGTGCCAGTAACCCCACCGGGGCGAACACCGGGGAGCTGTTTTTT	CASNPTGANTGELFF
TRBV10-2	TRBJ2-1	TRBD2	TGCGCCAGCAGACCGGGACTAGCGTACGATGAGCAGTTCTTC	CASRPGLAYDEQFF
TRBV5-8	TRBJ1-4	TRBD1	TGTGCCAGCAGTTCCGGGACAGGGGCAATTAATGAAAAACTGTTTTTT	CASSSGTGAINEKLFF
TRBV6-5	TRBJ1-5	TRBD1	TGTGCCAGCAGTTTAGTCCAGGGGGAACCTCAGCCCCAGCATTTT	CASSLVQGEPQPQHF
TRBV10-1	TRBJ1-1	NA	TGCGCCAGCAGTGAGGCCGGGAGAGGGACTGAAGCTTTCTTT	CASSEAGRGTEAFF
TRBV10-3	TRBJ2-5	TRBD2	TGTGCCATCAGTCGGGGGGGCGAGACCCAGTACTTC	CAISRGGETQYF
TRBV10-3	TRBJ1-6	NA	TGTGCCATCAGTGATCCAGGGAAGGATTCACCCCTCCACTTT	CAISDPGKDSPLHF
TRBV6-6	TRBJ1-1	NA	TGTGCCAGCAGTCCCCCGGCAGGGGTGATCACTGAAGCTTTCTTT	CASSPPAGVITEAFF
TRBV5-1	TRBJ1-1	NA	TGCGCCAGCAGCCCGGTGGGGTCGGGGATTCGGAACACTGAAGCTTTCTTT	CASSPVGSGIRNTEAFF
TRBV5-8	TRBJ2-2	TRBD1	TGTGCCAGCAGCAAGACAGGGTTGGGCACCGGGGAGCTGTTTTTT	CASSKTGLGTGELFF
TRBV21-1	TRBJ2-7	NA	TGTGCCAGCAGGTTGCGGGAGTTAGGCCACTACGAGCAGTACTTC	CASRLRELGHYEQYF
TRBV10-1	TRBJ2-5	TRBD2	TGCGCCAGCAGTGAGTCGTTAGCGGGGCTTCAAGAGACCCAGTACTTC	CASSESLAGLQETQYF
TRBV30	TRBJ1-5	NA	TGTGCCTGGAGTGCCAGAAAAAATCAGCCCCAGCATTTT	CAWSARKNQPQHF
TRBV18	TRBJ2-5	NA	TGTGCCAGCTCACCCGGCGTTGTGAGGGAGACCCAGTACTTC	CASSPGVVRETQYF
TRBV2	TRBJ1-2	TRBD1	TGTGCCAGCACCAGGACAGGGTTCGATGGCTACACCTTC	CASTRTGFDGYTF
TRBV7-8	TRBJ2-3	NA	TGTGCCAGCAGCGGAGCGCAGCCTAAAACAGATACGCAGTATTTT	CASSGAQPKTDTQYF
TRBV9	TRBJ2-3	TRBD1	TGTGCCAGCAGCCCCCGACAGGGGACAACAGATACGCAGTATTTT	CASSPRQGTTDTQYF
TRBV9	TRBJ1-2	NA	TGTGCCAGCAGCCTCGACCTGGGGGCTGGCTACACCTTC	CASSLDLGAGYTF
TRBV14	TRBJ1-4	TRBD1	TGTGCCAGCAGCCAAGCATCCTACGGTTGGACAGGGAAGGAAAAACTGTTTTTT	CASSQASYGWTGKEKLFF
TRBV5-1	TRBJ2-7	NA	TGCGCCAGCAGCTTGGTCGGGGGACCCCCCTTCGCACACGAGCAGTACTTC	CASSLVGGPPFAHEQYF
TRBV7-2	TRBJ1-1	NA	TGTGCCAGCAGCTTAGCCTACAGGGACACTGAAGCTTTCTTT	CASSLAYRDTEAFF
TRBV9	TRBJ2-3	TRBD2	TGTGCCAGCAGCGTAGTTAGCGGGAGCACAGATACGCAGTATTTT	CASSVVSGSTDTQYF
TRBV6-1	TRBJ1-1	NA	TGTGCCAGCAGTCTCTACGGGGGGAGGAACACTGAAGCTTTCTTT	CASSLYGGRNTEAFF
TRBV4-3	TRBJ2-3	NA	TGCGCCAGCAGCCAACCCCCATCAGATACGCAGTATTTT	CASSQPPSDTQYF
TRBV5-6	TRBJ2-5	NA	TGTGCCAGCAGCTTTGGAGGGACCCAGTACTTC	CASSFGGTQYF
TRBV6-1	TRBJ2-7	TRBD2	TGTGCCAGCAGTACTAGCGGGGACAGCTCCTACGAGCAGTACTTC	CASSTSGDSSYEQYF
TRBV4-1	TRBJ2-7	NA	TGCGCCAGCAGCCAAGATCTCCAGGGTGGCTCCTACGAGCAGTACTTC	CASSQDLQGGSYEQYF